These 9 T cell receptor beta chains originate from one sample sequenced in a study of blood T cell repertoires in COVID-19. TCRdb keeps only in-frame clones here, not all; method: immunoSEQ multiplex PCR. The sample lists 74,000 or so clones; about 88% were seen once. The sample was peripheral blood. The receptors come from a man aged 50 to 59 with active COVID-19.

V and J are TRBV10-1 and TRBJ1-1; D gene uncertain. The CDR3 extends over 12 amino acids. With 5 bases removed from V and 11 bases from J, the gap between germline ends came to 15 bases. Looked up from germline, CDR1 is WNHNN and CDR2 is SYGVQD (reference sequence). The CDR3 loop is CASSPPEGRAFF. CDR3 DNA: TGCGCCAGCAGTCCCCCTGAGGGTCGGGCTTTCTTT.

In its sample, this clone was seen once. The chain recombines TRBV6-4 with TRBJ2-7, with no clear D. The germline V and J ends were trimmed by 3 bases and 4 bases, with 16 bases remaining between them. Germline values: CDR1 MRHNA, CDR2 SNTAGT. There are 15 residues in the CDR3. The CDR3 bases are TGTGCCAGCAGTGAAGAGGCTACACCTTTTTACGAGCAGTACTTC. Protein: CASSEEATPFYEQYF.

V gene TRBV24-1 combines with J gene TRBJ2-3, with 7 bases aligning to TRBD2. CDR1 and CDR2 (germline): KGHDR, SFDVKD. The CDR3 is 14 amino acids. With 11 bases clipped from V and 1 base from J, the junction kept 8 bases outside the gene matches. The DNA for the CDR3 is TGTGCCAAGGGATCTGCGGGGGGCACAGATACGCAGTATTTT. The encoded protein is CAKGSAGGTDTQYF.

The J gene is TRBJ1-1, the V gene TRBV12-3 or TRBV12-4; the D is unclear. The CDR3 is 11 amino acids. With 1 base removed from V and 7 bases from J, the gap between germline ends came to 4 bases. CDR3 loop: CASSLGGEAFF. Written as DNA, the CDR3 is TGTGCCAGCAGTTTAGGAGGTGAAGCTTTCTTT.

This rearrangement joins TRBV7-2 to TRBJ1-1, with D possibly TRBD1 on 5 matching bases. The CDR3 is 15 residues long. The germline gives CDR1 SGHTA, CDR2 FQGNSA. V was pared by 1 base and J by 6 bases, with 15 bases between. CDR3 bases: TGTGCCAGCAGCTTAGTAACAGGCGCTGGCGCTGAAGCTTTCTTT. It translates to CASSLVTGAGAEAFF.

The rearrangement uses TRBV10-3 and TRBJ2-5, with TRBD2 matching over 13 bases. This CDR3 has 15 residues. The junction had 3 bases not matched to a gene; V was cut back by 6 bases and J by 2 bases. Germline CDR1 ENHRY, CDR2 SYGVKD. The CDR3 DNA reads as TGTGCCATCAGCGGGACTAGCGGGGATCAAGAGACCCAGTACTTC. Protein sequence: CAISGTSGDQETQYF.

The V and J genes are TRBV6-2 or TRBV6-3 and TRBJ1-2, with 11 positions matching TRBD1. Losses at the gene ends were 6 bases for V and 3 bases for J; bases not matched to a gene: 18. Germline values: CDR1 MNHEY, CDR2 SVGEGT. CDR3 length equals 19 residues. CDR3 in DNA: TGTGCCAGCAGCAAATTTTCCCCACGGACAGGGGGCTCGCACTATGGCTACACCTTC. Its protein is CASSKFSPRTGGSHYGYTF.

The genes are TRBV2 and TRBJ1-2; D unclear. The V end was cut by 7 bases, the J end by 4 bases, with 13 bases between. CDR3 length: 13 residues. Germline-derived CDR1 and CDR2 are SNHLY and FYNNEI. The CDR3 DNA reads as TGTGCCAGCACCAGTGTCGCCTCCTATGGCTACACCTTC. It specifies CASTSVASYGYTF.

The chain employs TRBV5-6 and TRBJ2-3, with D tentatively TRBD2 (5 bases). This CDR3 spans 17 amino acids. V lost 4 bases to trimming and J lost 6 bases, with 24 bases between them. CDR1 and CDR2 (germline): SGHDT, YYEEEE. CDR3 nucleotide sequence: TGTGCCAGCAGCACCTCCCTGGGCCCTAGCCTTTTCGATACGCAGTATTTT. Translated, it gives CASSTSLGPSLFDTQYF.